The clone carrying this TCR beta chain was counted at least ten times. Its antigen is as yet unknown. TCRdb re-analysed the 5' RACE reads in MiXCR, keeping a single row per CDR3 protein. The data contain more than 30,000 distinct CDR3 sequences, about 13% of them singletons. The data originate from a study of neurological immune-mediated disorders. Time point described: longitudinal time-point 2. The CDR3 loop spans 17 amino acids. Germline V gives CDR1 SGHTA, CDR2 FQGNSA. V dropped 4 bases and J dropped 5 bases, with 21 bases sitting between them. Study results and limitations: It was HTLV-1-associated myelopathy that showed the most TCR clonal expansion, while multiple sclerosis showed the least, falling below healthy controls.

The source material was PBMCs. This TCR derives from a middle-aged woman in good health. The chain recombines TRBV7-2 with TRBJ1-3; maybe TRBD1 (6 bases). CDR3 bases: TGTGCCAGCAGCTGGGGGGCGGTTCGGGGGCCGAGAAACACCATATATTTT. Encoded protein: CASSWGAVRGPRNTIYF. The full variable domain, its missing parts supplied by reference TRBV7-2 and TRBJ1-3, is GAGVSQSPSNKVTEKGKDVELRCDPISGHTALYWYRQSLGQGLEFLIYFQGNSAPDKSGLPSDRFSAERTGGSVSTLTIQRTQQEDSAVYLCASSWGAVRGPRNTIYFGEGSWLTVV.